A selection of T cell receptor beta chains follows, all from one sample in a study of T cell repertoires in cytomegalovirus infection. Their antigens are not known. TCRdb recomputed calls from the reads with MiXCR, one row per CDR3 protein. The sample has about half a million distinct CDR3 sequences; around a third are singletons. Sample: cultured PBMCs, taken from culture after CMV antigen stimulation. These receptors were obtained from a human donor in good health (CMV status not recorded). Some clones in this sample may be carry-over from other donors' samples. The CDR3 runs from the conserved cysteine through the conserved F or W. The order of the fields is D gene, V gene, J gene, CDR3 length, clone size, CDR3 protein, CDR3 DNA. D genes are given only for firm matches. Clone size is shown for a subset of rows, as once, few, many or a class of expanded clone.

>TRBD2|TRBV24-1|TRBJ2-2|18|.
CATSELGTSGWNTGELFF
TGTGCCACCAGTGAACTAGGGACTAGCGGGTGGAACACCGGGGAGCTGTTTTTT
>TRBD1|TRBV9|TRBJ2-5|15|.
CASSHWTGNGETQYF
TGTGCCAGCAGCCATTGGACAGGGAATGGGGAGACCCAGTACTTC
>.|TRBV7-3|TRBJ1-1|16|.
CASSVGKGGSGTEAFF
TGTGCCAGCAGCGTGGGGAAGGGGGGGTCGGGCACTGAAGCTTTCTTT
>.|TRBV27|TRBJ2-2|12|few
CASSWAGGELFF
TGTGCCAGCAGTTGGGCGGGCGGGGAGCTGTTTTTT
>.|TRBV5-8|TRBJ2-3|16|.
CASSLKVGTGADTQYF
TGTGCCAGCAGCTTGAAAGTAGGGACGGGAGCAGATACGCAGTATTTT
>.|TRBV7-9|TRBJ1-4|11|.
CASSGGFELFF
TGTGCCAGCAGCGGAGGCTTTGAACTGTTTTTT
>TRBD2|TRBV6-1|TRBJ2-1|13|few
CATRLAGGQEQFF
TGTGCCACCAGACTAGCGGGAGGGCAGGAGCAGTTCTTC
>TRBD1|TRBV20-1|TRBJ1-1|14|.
CSAESRGPNTEAFF
TGCAGTGCCGAGAGTAGGGGGCCGAACACTGAAGCTTTCTTT
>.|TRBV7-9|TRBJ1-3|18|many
CASSLTGATSISGNTIYF
TGTGCCAGCAGCTTAACCGGGGCAACCTCGATATCTGGAAACACCATATATTTT
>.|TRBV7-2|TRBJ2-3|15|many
CATKVAGSWTDTQYF
TGTGCCACCAAGGTAGCCGGGAGTTGGACAGATACGCAGTATTTT
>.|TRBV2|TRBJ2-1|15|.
CASRPTASTCNEQFF
TGTGCCAGCAGGCCCACGGCCTCGACCTGCAATGAGCAGTTCTTC
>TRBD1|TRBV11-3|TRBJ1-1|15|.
CASSVSTGGNTEAFF
TGTGCCAGCAGCGTTTCGACAGGGGGAAACACTGAAGCTTTCTTT
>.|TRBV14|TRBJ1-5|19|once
CASSQLNRRGQSSNQPQHF
TGTGCCAGCAGCCAACTAAACCGAAGAGGACAGTCTAGCAATCAGCCCCAGCATTTT
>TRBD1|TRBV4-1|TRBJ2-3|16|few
CASSQAPTGGTDTQYF
TGCGCCAGCAGCCAAGCCCCCACAGGGGGCACAGATACGCAGTATTTT
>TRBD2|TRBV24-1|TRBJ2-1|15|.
CATSESVAGGSEQFF
TGTGCCACCAGTGAATCGGTAGCGGGAGGTTCTGAGCAGTTCTTC
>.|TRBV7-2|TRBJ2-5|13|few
CASSLRRQETQYF
TGTGCCAGCAGCTTGCGGAGGCAGGAGACCCAGTACTTC
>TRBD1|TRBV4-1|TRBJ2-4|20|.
CASSRLWTGGDTLAKNIQYF
TGCGCCAGCAGCCGTCTTTGGACAGGGGGCGACACTTTAGCCAAAAACATTCAGTACTTC
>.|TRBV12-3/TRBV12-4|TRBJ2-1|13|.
CASRQIARDEQFF
TGTGCCAGCAGACAAATAGCTCGTGATGAGCAGTTCTTC
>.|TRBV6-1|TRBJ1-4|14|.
CASSSGGEGEKLFF
TGTGCCAGCAGTTCCGGGGGGGAGGGTGAAAAACTGTTTTTT
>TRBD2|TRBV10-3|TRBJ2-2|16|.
CAIRITSGSNTGELFF
TGTGCCATCAGGATCACTAGCGGCTCGAACACCGGGGAGCTGTTTTTT
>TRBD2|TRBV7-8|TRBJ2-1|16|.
CASSLGVAGPYNEQFF
TGTGCCAGCAGCTTAGGGGTAGCGGGACCCTACAATGAGCAGTTCTTC
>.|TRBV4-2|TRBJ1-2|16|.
CASSQDTEVIWYGYTF
TGTGCCAGCAGCCAAGATACCGAGGTTATTTGGTATGGCTACACCTTC
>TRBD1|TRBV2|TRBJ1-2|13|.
CAARRDRDYGYTF
TGTGCCGCCCGCAGGGACAGGGACTATGGCTACACCTTC
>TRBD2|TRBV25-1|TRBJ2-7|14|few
CASSEAGGTYEQYF
TGTGCCAGCAGTGAGGCGGGAGGGACCTACGAGCAGTACTTC
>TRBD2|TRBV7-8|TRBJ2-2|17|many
CASSFRTSGMNTGELFF
TGTGCCAGCAGCTTTAGGACTAGCGGGATGAACACCGGGGAGCTGTTTTTT
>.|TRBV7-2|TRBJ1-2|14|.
CASTRQSSNYGYTF
TGTGCCAGCACACGACAGTCCTCTAACTATGGCTACACCTTC
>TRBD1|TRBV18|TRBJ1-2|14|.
CASSPPGQGGGYTF
TGTGCCAGCTCACCACCGGGACAGGGAGGCGGCTACACCTTC
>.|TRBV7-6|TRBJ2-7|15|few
CASSLAGGANYEQYF
TGTGCCAGCAGCTTAGCTGGCGGGGCGAATTACGAGCAGTACTTC
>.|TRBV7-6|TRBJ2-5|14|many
CASSVAEGRETQYF
TGTGCCAGCAGCGTTGCAGAGGGGAGAGAGACCCAGTACTTC
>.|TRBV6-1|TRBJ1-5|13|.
CASSPRWNQPQHF
TGTGCCAGCAGTCCACGTTGGAATCAGCCCCAGCATTTT
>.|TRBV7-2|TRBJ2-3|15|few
CASSFTGPSTDTQYF
TGTGCCAGCAGTTTTACGGGGCCAAGCACAGATACGCAGTATTTT
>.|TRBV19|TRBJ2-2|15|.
CASSIGLEATGELFF
TGTGCCAGTAGTATAGGGTTAGAGGCCACCGGGGAGCTGTTTTTT
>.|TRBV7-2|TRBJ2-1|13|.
CASSLEVRDEQFF
TGTGCCAGCAGCTTAGAAGTCAGGGATGAGCAGTTCTTC
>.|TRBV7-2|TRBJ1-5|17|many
CASSPRVGGMRNQPQHF
TGTGCCAGCAGCCCTAGGGTCGGAGGGATGCGCAATCAGCCCCAGCATTTT
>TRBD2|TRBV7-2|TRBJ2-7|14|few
CASTLSGVTYEQYF
TGTGCCAGCACCCTTAGCGGGGTTACCTACGAGCAGTACTTC
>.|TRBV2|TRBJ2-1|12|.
CASKGFGNEQFF
TGTGCCAGCAAAGGGTTCGGCAATGAGCAGTTCTTC
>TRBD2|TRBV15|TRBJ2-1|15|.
CATSREASGSDEQFF
TGTGCCACCAGCAGAGAGGCTAGCGGGAGTGATGAGCAGTTCTTC
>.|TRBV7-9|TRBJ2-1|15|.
CASSLSLGGANEQFF
TGTGCCAGCAGCTTAAGCCTCGGCGGGGCAAATGAGCAGTTCTTC
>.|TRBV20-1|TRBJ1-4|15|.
CSARDPGGANEKLFF
TGCAGTGCTAGAGATCCGGGGGGAGCTAATGAAAAACTGTTTTTT
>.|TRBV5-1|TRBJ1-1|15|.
CASSLRWGQNTEAFF
TGCGCCAGCAGCTTGAGGTGGGGCCAGAACACTGAAGCTTTCTTT
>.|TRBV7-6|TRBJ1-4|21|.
CASSPPDFAIKGSATNEKLFF
TGTGCCAGCAGCCCCCCGGACTTCGCTATCAAGGGGAGCGCAACTAATGAAAAACTGTTTTTT
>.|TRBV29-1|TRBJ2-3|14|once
CSAPTVGVTDTQYF
TGCAGCGCCCCGACGGTGGGAGTCACAGATACGCAGTATTTT
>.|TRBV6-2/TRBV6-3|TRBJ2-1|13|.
CASSYLRGNEQFF
TGTGCCAGCAGTTACTTAAGGGGAAATGAGCAGTTCTTC
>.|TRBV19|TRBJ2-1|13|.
CASSIVSGNEQFF
TGTGCCAGTAGTATAGTTTCCGGGAATGAGCAGTTCTTC
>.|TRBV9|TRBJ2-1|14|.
CASSTGAAYNEQFF
TGTGCCAGCAGCACGGGGGCCGCCTACAATGAGCAGTTCTTC
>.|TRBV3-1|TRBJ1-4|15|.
CASSQTDNRGEKLFF
TGTGCCAGCAGCCAAACCGACAATCGGGGAGAAAAACTGTTTTTT
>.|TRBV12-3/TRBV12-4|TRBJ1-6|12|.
CASSRRGAPLHF
TGTGCCAGCAGCAGAAGGGGGGCACCCCTCCACTTT